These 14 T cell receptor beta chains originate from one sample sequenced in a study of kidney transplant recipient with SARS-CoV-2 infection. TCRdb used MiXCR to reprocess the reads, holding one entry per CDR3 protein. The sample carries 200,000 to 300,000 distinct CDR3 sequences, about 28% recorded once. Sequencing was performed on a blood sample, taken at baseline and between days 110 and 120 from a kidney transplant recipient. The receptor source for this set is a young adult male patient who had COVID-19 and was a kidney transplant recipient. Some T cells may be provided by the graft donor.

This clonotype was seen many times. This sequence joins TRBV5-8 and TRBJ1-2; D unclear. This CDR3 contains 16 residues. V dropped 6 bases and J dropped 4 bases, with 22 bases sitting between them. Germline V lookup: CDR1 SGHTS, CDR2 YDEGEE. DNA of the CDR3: TGTGCCAGCATATGCACTCATCCACGAAAGACCTATGGCTACACCTTC. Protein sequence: CASICTHPRKTYGYTF.

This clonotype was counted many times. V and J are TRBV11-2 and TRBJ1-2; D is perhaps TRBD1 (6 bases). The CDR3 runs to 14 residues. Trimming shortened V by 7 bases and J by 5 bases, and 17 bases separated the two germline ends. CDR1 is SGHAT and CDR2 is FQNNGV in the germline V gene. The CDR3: CASTAPGHSYGYTF. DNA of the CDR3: TGTGCCAGCACAGCACCGGGACACAGTTATGGCTACACCTTC.

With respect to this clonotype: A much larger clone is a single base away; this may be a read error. The CDR3 sequence: CASSLVGSHNEQFF. In nucleotides, the CDR3 is TGCGCCAGCAGCCTTGTGGGTTCCCACAATGAGCAGTTCTTC. V and J are TRBV4-3 and TRBJ2-1; D uncertain. CDR1 is LGHNA, CDR2 YSLEER, per germline. The CDR3 has 14 residues. Trimming cost V 4 bases and J 5 bases, with 12 bases left between them.

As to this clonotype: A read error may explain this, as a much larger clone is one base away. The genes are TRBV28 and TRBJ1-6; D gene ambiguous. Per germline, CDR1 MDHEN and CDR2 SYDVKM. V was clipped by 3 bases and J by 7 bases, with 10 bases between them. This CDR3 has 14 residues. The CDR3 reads CASSLQDNNSPLHF. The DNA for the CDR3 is TGTGCCAGCAGTTTGCAGGATAACAATTCACCCCTCCACTTT.

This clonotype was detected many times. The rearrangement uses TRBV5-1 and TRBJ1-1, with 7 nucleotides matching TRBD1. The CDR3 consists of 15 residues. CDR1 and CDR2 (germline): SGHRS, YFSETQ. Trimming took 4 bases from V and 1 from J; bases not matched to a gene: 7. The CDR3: CASSPPGQPNTEAFF. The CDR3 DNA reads TGCGCCAGCAGCCCCCCGGGACAGCCGAACACTGAAGCTTTCTTT.

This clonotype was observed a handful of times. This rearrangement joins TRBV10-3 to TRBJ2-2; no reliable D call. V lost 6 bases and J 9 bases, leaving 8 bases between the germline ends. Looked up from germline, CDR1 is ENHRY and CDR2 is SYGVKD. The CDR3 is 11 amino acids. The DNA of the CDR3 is TGTGCCATCAGGGCCAGCAGGGAGCTGTTTTTT. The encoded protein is CAIRASRELFF.

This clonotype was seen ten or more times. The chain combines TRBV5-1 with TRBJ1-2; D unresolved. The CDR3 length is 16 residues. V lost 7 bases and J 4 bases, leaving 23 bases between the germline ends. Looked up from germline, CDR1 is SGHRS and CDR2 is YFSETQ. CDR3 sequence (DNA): TGCGCCAGCCTCCTAATATCGGTTCGAAAGACCTATGGCTACACCTTC. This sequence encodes CASLLISVRKTYGYTF.

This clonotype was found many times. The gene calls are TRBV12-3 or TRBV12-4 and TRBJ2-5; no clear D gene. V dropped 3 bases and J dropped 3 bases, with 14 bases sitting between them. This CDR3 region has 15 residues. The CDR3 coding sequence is TGTGCCAGCAGTTTTGGAATGGGAATCGAAGAGACCCAGTACTTC. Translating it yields CASSFGMGIEETQYF.

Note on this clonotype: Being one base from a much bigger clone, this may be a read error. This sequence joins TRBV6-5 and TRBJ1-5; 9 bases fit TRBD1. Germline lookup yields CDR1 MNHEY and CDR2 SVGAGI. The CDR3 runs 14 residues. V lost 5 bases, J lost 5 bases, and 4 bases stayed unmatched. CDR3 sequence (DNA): TGTGCCAGCAGTCAGGACAGGGGAGATCAGCCCCAGCATTTT. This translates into CASSQDRGDQPQHF.

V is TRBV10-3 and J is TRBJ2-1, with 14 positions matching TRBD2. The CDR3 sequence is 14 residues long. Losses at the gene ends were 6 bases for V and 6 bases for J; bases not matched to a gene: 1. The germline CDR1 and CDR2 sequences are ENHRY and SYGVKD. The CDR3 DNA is TGTGCCATCAGGGGGACTAGCGGGAGCAATGAGCAGTTCTTC. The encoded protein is CAIRGTSGSNEQFF.

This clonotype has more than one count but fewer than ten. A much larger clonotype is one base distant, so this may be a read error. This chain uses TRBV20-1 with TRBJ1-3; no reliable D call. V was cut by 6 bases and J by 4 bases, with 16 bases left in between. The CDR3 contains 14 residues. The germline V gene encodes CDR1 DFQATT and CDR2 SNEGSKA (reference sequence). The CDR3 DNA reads TGCAGTGCCCCTACGTCATCTGGGGGAAACACCATATATTTT. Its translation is CSAPTSSGGNTIYF.

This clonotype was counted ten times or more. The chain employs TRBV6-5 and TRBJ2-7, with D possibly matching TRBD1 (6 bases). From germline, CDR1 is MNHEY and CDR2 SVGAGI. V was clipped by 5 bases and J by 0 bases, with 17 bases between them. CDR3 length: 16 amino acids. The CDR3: CASSPSPGHLSYEQYV. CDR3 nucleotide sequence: TGTGCCAGCAGTCCCTCTCCGGGACACCTCTCCTACGAGCAGTACGTC.

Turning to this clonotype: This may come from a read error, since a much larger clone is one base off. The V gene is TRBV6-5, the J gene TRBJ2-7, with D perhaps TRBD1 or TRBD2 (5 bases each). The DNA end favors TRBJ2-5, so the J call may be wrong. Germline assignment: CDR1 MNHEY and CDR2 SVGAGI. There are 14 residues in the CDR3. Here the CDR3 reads CVSMLHGAMETQYF. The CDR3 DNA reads TGTGTCAGCATGTTACACGGGGCAATGGAGACCCAGTACTTC.

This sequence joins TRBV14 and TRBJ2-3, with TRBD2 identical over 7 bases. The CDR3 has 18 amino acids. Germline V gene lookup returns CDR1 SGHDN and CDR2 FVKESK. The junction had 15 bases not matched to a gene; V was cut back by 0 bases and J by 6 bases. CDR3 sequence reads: CASSQDQRGGPLADTQYF. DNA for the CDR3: TGTGCCAGCAGCCAAGACCAGCGGGGTGGGCCGTTGGCGGATACGCAGTATTTT.